This TCR beta chain derives from a study of blood T cell repertoires in COVID-19. On the study more broadly: The samples span acute and convalescent COVID-19 from the United States, Italy and Spain. From T cells, B-cell-depleted T cells, or PBMCs came the material, which was cDNA or gDNA.

The germline gives CDR1 SGHDT, CDR2 YYEEEE. The CDR3 sequence is 14 residues long. J was trimmed by 4 bases and V by 0 bases; bases with no gene match: 3. Methods used by the authors: The assay estimated nucleated cells by amplifying reference gene primers. Using immunoSEQ multiplex PCR, the repertoire was profiled, and TCRdb retains in-frame clones only, with some absent. The V and J calls and clone size come from that table; D and trimming were worked out from the DNA. The sample consists of roughly 130,000 clones, more than 90% of them appearing once. The source material was peripheral blood. This clonotype was obtained from a man aged 50 or older with active COVID-19. The rearrangement joins TRBV5-6 to TRBJ2-5; 7 bases line up with TRBD2. CDR3 sequence: CASSLVAGVETQYF. CDR3 DNA sequence: TGTGCCAGCAGCTTGGTTGCGGGGGTAGAGACCCAGTACTTC. Filled out from reference TRBV5-6 and TRBJ2-5, the complete variable domain reads DAGVTQSPTHLIKTRGQQVTLRCSPKSGHDTVSWYQQALGQGPQFIFQYYEEEERQRGNFPDRFSGHQFPNYSSELNVNALLLGDSALYLCASSLVAGVETQYFGPGTRLLVL.